A single sample gave rise to the 12 T cell receptor beta chains below, sequenced in a study of long-term antiretroviral therapy in people with HIV. Survey-level resolution applied to immunoSEQ assay v3.0. Profiled with immunoSEQ multiplex PCR; TCRdb holds only in-frame clones, not every one. This sample has some 33,000 clones, with roughly four fifths found just once. The specimen comprised unsorted PBMCs, sampled 0.6 years after starting antiretroviral therapy. All receptors derive from a man younger than 35 with HIV.

V gene TRBV27 combines with J gene TRBJ1-1, with D perhaps matching TRBD1 (6 bases). The CDR3 is made up of 16 amino acids. Germline V lookup: CDR1 MNHEY, CDR2 SMNVEV (reference sequence). V was trimmed by 5 bases and J by 4 bases, leaving 20 bases between them. CDR3 nucleotide sequence: TGTGCCAGCAGTACAAACCCGGGGGGCGGGGGCACTGAAGCTTTCTTT. This sequence encodes CASSTNPGGGGTEAFF.

The chain couples TRBV5-6 to TRBJ1-2; D call uncertain. Trimming took 4 bases from V and 6 from J, leaving 22 bases between them. Germline V gene sequence: CDR1 SGHDT, CDR2 YYEEEE. The length of the CDR3 is 16 residues. CDR3 coding DNA: TGTGCCAGCAGCCCCCGAGTAGCAGTCGCTCTTAATGGCTACACCTTC. Protein sequence: CASSPRVAVALNGYTF.

The rearrangement uses TRBV5-1 and TRBJ2-1; 7 bases are a match to TRBD2. V dropped 2 bases and J dropped 0; count of bases not matched to a gene: 8. CDR3 length equals 17 residues. Germline assignment: CDR1 SGHRS and CDR2 YFSETQ. CDR3 residues: CASSFLPGRSSYNEQFF. CDR3 coding DNA: TGCGCCAGCAGCTTTTTGCCCGGGAGGAGCTCCTACAATGAGCAGTTCTTC.

This rearrangement joins TRBV9 to TRBJ2-1; 13 bases line up with TRBD2. Germline lookup yields CDR1 SGDLS and CDR2 YYNGEE. The CDR3 is 16 residues long. J gave up 4 bases and V 3 bases, and 4 bases lay outside the gene matches. In DNA, the CDR3 is TGTGCCAGCAGCGCGATGGGACTAGCGGGGTACAATGAGCAGTTCTTC. Amino acids: CASSAMGLAGYNEQFF. The entire variable domain, with the rest obtained from reference TRBV9 and TRBJ2-1, is as follows: DSGVTQTPKHLITATGQRVTLRCSPRSGDLSVYWYQQSLDQGLQFLIQYYNGEERAKGNILERFSAQQFPDLHSELNLSSLELGDSALYFCASSAMGLAGYNEQFFGPGTRLTVL.

This chain uses TRBV5-1 with TRBJ2-1; 8 bases map to TRBD2. CDR3 length: 15 residues. Germline CDR1 and CDR2: SGHRS and YFSETQ. The ends lost 4 bases at V and 0 bases at J; junction bases unmatched: 3. The CDR3 bases are TGCGCCAGCAGCCCCAGCGGGAGCTCCTACAATGAGCAGTTCTTC. Translating it yields CASSPSGSSYNEQFF.

The chain joins TRBV7-2 to TRBJ2-5; unclear D gene. Germline CDR1 reads SGHTA; CDR2 reads FQGNSA. The CDR3 is made up of 16 amino acids. The germline V and J ends were trimmed by 5 bases and 2 bases, with 18 bases remaining between them. The CDR3 loop is CASSPQDVGFQETQYF. DNA for the CDR3: TGTGCCAGCAGCCCCCAAGACGTCGGGTTTCAAGAGACCCAGTACTTC.

V usage is TRBV9 and J usage is TRBJ2-1, with 10 bases matching TRBD2. Germline lookup yields CDR1 SGDLS and CDR2 YYNGEE. After removal of 0 bases from V and 5 bases from J, the junction contained 2 bases not matched to a gene. This CDR3 region has 15 residues. The CDR3 nucleotides are TGTGCCAGCAGCGTAGCTAGCGGGAGCCACAATGAGCAGTTCTTC. Its protein product is CASSVASGSHNEQFF.

The chain is built from TRBV29-1 and TRBJ2-7, with 7 bases identical to TRBD2. Germline values: CDR1 SQVTM, CDR2 ANQGSEA. The CDR3 totals 13 residues. J gave up 3 bases and V 6 bases, and 8 bases lay outside the gene matches. CDR3 loop: CSVEGREGYEQYF. CDR3 sequence (DNA): TGCAGCGTCGAGGGGAGGGAGGGCTACGAGCAGTACTTC.

The CDR3 DNA sequence: TGCAGCGTTTATTTCCCCGGCGGGACTGAAGCTTTCTTT. The encoded protein is CSVYFPGGTEAFF. The chain has TRBV29-1 and TRBJ1-1; no clear D gene. The CDR3 runs 13 residues. V gave up 5 bases and J gave up 5 bases, with 15 bases separating them. Per germline, CDR1 SQVTM and CDR2 ANQGSEA.

The chain is built from TRBV5-1 and TRBJ2-3; no clear D gene. Germline lookup yields CDR1 SGHRS and CDR2 YFSETQ. The CDR3 is 13 residues long. V was clipped by 2 bases and J by 6 bases, with 10 bases between them. The CDR3 reads CASSFDTRDTQYF. CDR3 in DNA: TGCGCCAGCAGCTTCGATACAAGGGATACGCAGTATTTT.

The chain combines TRBV5-1 with TRBJ1-5, with a tentative D call TRBD1 (6 bases). Deletions cut 1 base from V and 0 bases from J, with 17 bases between. Germline lookup yields CDR1 SGHRS and CDR2 YFSETQ. This CDR3 contains 18 residues. The CDR3 loop is CASSLLPQGSDSNQPQHF. The CDR3 nucleotides read TGCGCCAGCAGCTTGTTACCTCAGGGGTCCGATAGCAATCAGCCCCAGCATTTT.

This sequence joins TRBV6-1 and TRBJ2-1, with 13 bases lining up with TRBD2. The V gene's germline CDR1 is MNHNS and CDR2 SASEGT. With V trimmed by 5 bases and J by 5 bases, 3 bases remained unmatched. The CDR3 has 15 residues. The CDR3 DNA reads as TGTGCCAGCAGTTTCGGGACTAGCGGGGACAATGAGCAGTTCTTC. It yields the protein CASSFGTSGDNEQFF.